This TCR beta chain came from a study of blood T cell repertoires in COVID-19. As for the study in general: Spain, Italy and the United States supplied samples that represented acute and convalescent COVID-19. From T cells, B-cell-depleted T cells, or PBMCs came the material, which was cDNA or gDNA.

Method: immunoSEQ multiplex PCR; TCRdb's copy keeps in-frame clones and lacks some. The data hold a few hundred thousand clones, with roughly 88% observed a single time. The germline V gene encodes CDR1 KGHDR and CDR2 SFDVKD. Trimming took off 10 bases at V and 0 bases at J, with 14 bases between the two ends. This CDR3 contains 14 residues. V usage is TRBV24-1 and J usage is TRBJ2-5; a possible D gene is TRBD1 (6 bases). Sequenced material: peripheral blood. The clonotype originates from a man aged 35 to 55 who had recovered from COVID-19. The CDR3 DNA follows: TGTGCCACTTCCCAGGGGCCGAACCAAGAGACCCAGTACTTC. This encodes CATSQGPNQETQYF.